This T cell receptor beta chain was recorded in a study of regulatory T cells in long-lasting Graves disease. At least ten counts were recorded for this clonotype. The germline CDR1 and CDR2 sequences are SGHAT and FQNNGV. V was clipped by 1 base and J by 5 bases; unmatched bases: 3. The CDR3 runs 14 residues. Assembly of TCR beta libraries relied on iRepertoire HTBI primers together with Arm-PCR of CDR3 regions. TCRdb called the multiplex PCR reads again in MiXCR, with one record for every CDR3 protein. The sample consists of approximately 250,000 distinct CDR3 sequences, approximately 20% of them appearing once. Noted time point: newly diagnosed GD, antithyroid drugs for less than 3 months. Extracted PBMC RNA gave rise to the TCR library.

V is TRBV11-2 and J is TRBJ2-7, with 9 positions matching TRBD1. The sequencing used peripheral blood mononuclear cells (PBMCs), collected at new diagnosis, from a patient treated with antithyroid drugs. This sequence originates from a female donor with Graves disease. The CDR3 spells CASSLGQGDHEQYF. For the CDR3, the DNA is TGTGCCAGCAGCTTAGGACAGGGGGACCACGAGCAGTACTTC.